This T cell receptor (beta chain) comes out of a study of blood T cell repertoires in COVID-19. Study-level information: T cells, B-cell-depleted T cells, or PBMCs provided the cDNA or gDNA that served as material.

Germline-derived CDR1 and CDR2 are SNHLY and FYNNEI. The CDR3 is 15 residues long. V lost 6 bases, J lost 10 bases, and 13 bases stayed unmatched. This clone has just one count. Source study methods: Nucleated cell number was recorded as an estimate derived from reference gene primer amplification. Clones were sequenced by immunoSEQ multiplex PCR, and TCRdb holds only the in-frame ones, with some missing. V, J and clone size are taken as reported in that table, and D and trimming were inferred from the DNA itself. The top ten hold around 1.9% of the sample, which has about 480,000 clones, over 75% seen once. The study drew participants aged about 18 to 89 years from approximately 25 US areas. Clinical history reported by participants formed the basis on which cohorts were assigned.

The chain employs TRBV2 and TRBJ1-5, with 9 bases aligning to TRBD1. The receptor was isolated from a middle-aged woman who had recovered from COVID-19. Material for sequencing was PBMCs or T cells enriched from blood (not recorded which). The CDR3 DNA reads as TGTGCCAGCAGGCGTGCCGGGACAGGGAAGGCCCCCCAGCATTTT. It translates to CASRRAGTGKAPQHF.